These 29 T cell receptor beta chains were all obtained from the same sample, sequenced in a study of T-cell memory formation after mild COVID-19. MiXCR was run by TCRdb on the 5' RACE reads, yielding one entry per CDR3 protein. Seen here are 400,000 to 500,000 distinct CDR3 sequences, roughly 26% observed once, and the top ten hold roughly 9.7%. Sample: PBMCs or a T cell subset sorted from them (not recorded which). The source is an adult woman who had mild COVID-19 (a few samples of this study predate the infection). Cell type and time point are not known.

This clonotype was recorded a few times. This sequence joins TRBV3-1 and TRBJ1-5; D is possibly TRBD1 (5 bases). The CDR3 has 14 amino acids. Trimming took 4 bases from V and 6 from J, leaving 13 bases between them. CDR1 is LGHDT, CDR2 YNNKEL, per germline (reference sequence). The CDR3: CASSLGTVVQPQHF. The CDR3 DNA reads TGTGCCAGCAGCCTTGGGACCGTTGTTCAGCCCCAGCATTTT.

The chain employs TRBV6-5 and TRBJ2-7; TRBD2 agrees at 7 bases. The V segment lost 6 bases and the J segment 6 bases; nucleotides outside the gene matches: 17. Germline CDR1 reads MNHEY; CDR2 reads SVGAGI. This CDR3 is built from 16 residues. For the CDR3, the DNA is TGTGCCAGCAGCCCCACGGCGGGGGATAGGGGACCCGAGCAGTACTTC. It encodes CASSPTAGDRGPEQYF.

The sample holds a few counts of this clonotype. The chain links TRBV6-2 or TRBV6-3 to TRBJ2-6; no clear D. Looked up from germline, CDR1 is MNHEY and CDR2 is SVGEGT. Trimming shortened V by 5 bases and J by 0 bases, and 8 bases separated the two germline ends. This CDR3 is built from 15 residues. CDR3 bases: TGTGCCAGCAGTAAACAGAGCTCTGGGGCCAACGTCCTGACTTTC. Residues: CASSKQSSGANVLTF.

The chain has TRBV7-6 and TRBJ2-1; maybe TRBD1 (5 bases). Germline V gives CDR1 SGHVS, CDR2 FNYEAQ. The CDR3 covers 16 residues. V was trimmed by 0 bases and J by 1 base, leaving 10 bases between them. The CDR3 sequence is CASSLAGARSYNEQFF. The CDR3 coding sequence is TGTGCCAGCAGCTTAGCTGGGGCTCGGTCCTACAATGAGCAGTTCTTC.

This clonotype appeared many times. The V gene is TRBV7-9, the J gene TRBJ2-1; a weak D match, TRBD2 (5 bases). The CDR3 has 14 residues. V lost 4 bases and J lost 2, with 9 bases in between. Germline loops: CDR1 SEHNR, CDR2 FQNEAQ (reference sequence). CDR3 residues: CASSWAGPYNEQFF. The DNA of the CDR3 is TGTGCCAGCAGCTGGGCGGGTCCCTACAATGAGCAGTTCTTC. Full variable domain (rest looked up from reference TRBV7-9 and TRBJ2-1): DTGVSQNPRHKITKRGQNVTFRCDPISEHNRLYWYRQTLGQGPEFLTYFQNEAQLEKSRLLSDRFSAERPKGSFSTLEIQRTEQGDSAMYLCASSWAGPYNEQFFGPGTRLTVL.

This clonotype has just a few counts. The rearrangement joins TRBV20-1 to TRBJ2-7; 8 nucleotides align to TRBD2. V gave up 5 bases and J gave up 0 bases; unmatched junction bases: 9. The CDR3 spans 15 residues. Germline CDR1 and CDR2: DFQATT and SNEGSKA (reference sequence). As DNA, the CDR3 is TGCAGTGCTGTCAGGACTAGCCAATTCTCCTACGAGCAGTACTTC. Translated: CSAVRTSQFSYEQYF.

This clonotype was seen more than once but under ten times. V gene TRBV20-1 combines with J gene TRBJ1-5, with 9 bases that match TRBD1. V dropped 4 bases and J dropped 5; count of bases not matched to a gene: 12. The CDR3 runs 16 residues. Germline lookup yields CDR1 DFQATT and CDR2 SNEGSKA (reference sequence). CDR3 nucleotides: TGCAGTGCTATTGCCCCGGGGACAGGGTTGGATCAGCCCCAGCATTTT. This sequence encodes CSAIAPGTGLDQPQHF.

The sample holds a few counts of this clonotype. The CDR3 protein is CASSPPSGNADEQFF. In DNA form, the CDR3 reads TGTGCCAGCTCACCTCCTAGCGGGAACGCGGATGAGCAGTTCTTC. The chain employs TRBV18 and TRBJ2-1, with 9 bases that match TRBD2. This CDR3 has 15 residues. Trimming removed 3 bases from V and 8 bases from J; junction bases left unmatched: 8. CDR1 is KGHSH, CDR2 LQKENI, per germline.

The J gene is TRBJ2-5, the V gene TRBV7-2; TRBD2 agrees at 7 bases. The germline CDR1 and CDR2 sequences are SGHTA and FQGNSA. The CDR3 covers 16 residues. Trimming took 3 bases from V and 5 from J; bases not matched to a gene: 12. The CDR3 region is CASSFAGATRGETQYF. Here the CDR3 DNA reads TGTGCCAGCAGCTTCGCGGGAGCCACCCGGGGGGAGACCCAGTACTTC.

V usage is TRBV6-5 and J usage is TRBJ2-1; the D gene is possibly TRBD2 (6 bases). Trimming removed 0 bases at V and 0 bases at J, with 9 bases between. Germline lookup yields CDR1 MNHEY and CDR2 SVGAGI. The CDR3 is 16 residues long. The CDR3 nucleotides are TGTGCCAGCAGTTACTCTTTAGCGGACTCCTACAATGAGCAGTTCTTC. It translates to CASSYSLADSYNEQFF.

This chain's CDR3 is CSARDGMRTGGTEAFF. As DNA, the CDR3 is TGCAGTGCTAGAGATGGGATGAGGACAGGGGGCACTGAAGCTTTCTTT. V and J are TRBV20-1 and TRBJ1-1, with 10 bases lining up with TRBD1. Germline loops: CDR1 DFQATT, CDR2 SNEGSKA (reference sequence). Trimming at V came to 0 bases and at J to 4 bases, leaving 8 bases not matched to a gene. The CDR3 is made up of 16 amino acids.

The rearrangement links TRBV4-3 to TRBJ2-3; tentative D call: TRBD2 (6 bases). Trimming left V 1 base short and J 2 bases short, with 10 bases between. Germline values: CDR1 LGHNA, CDR2 YSLEER. The CDR3 totals 15 residues. The CDR3 spells CASSQGGVDTDTQYF. Here the CDR3 DNA reads TGCGCCAGCAGCCAAGGGGGGGTCGACACAGATACGCAGTATTTT.

The rearrangement links TRBV7-3 to TRBJ2-7; D perhaps matches TRBD1 (5 bases). The germline V gene has CDR1 SGHTA and CDR2 FQGTGA. Trimming removed 2 bases at V and 1 base at J, with 9 bases between. The CDR3 extends over 14 amino acids. CDR3 protein: CASSLSRVSYEQYF. The CDR3 nucleotides read TGTGCCAGCAGCTTATCCAGGGTATCCTACGAGCAGTACTTC.

The table lists this clonotype with a few counts. J is TRBJ2-7 and V is TRBV20-1; TRBD1 matches at 7 bases. The ends lost 5 bases at V and 0 bases at J; junction bases unmatched: 7. The CDR3 is made up of 14 amino acids. CDR1 is DFQATT, CDR2 SNEGSKA, per germline (reference sequence). The CDR3, as DNA: TGCAGTGCTGAGACGGGACAGTCCTCCTACGAGCAGTACTTC. It is translated as CSAETGQSSYEQYF.

This clonotype has just a few counts. The gene calls are TRBV7-6 and TRBJ2-5; TRBD2 matches 8 bases. Germline values: CDR1 SGHVS, CDR2 FNYEAQ. V gave up 5 bases and J gave up 5 bases; unmatched junction bases: 16. This CDR3 region has 17 residues. Here the CDR3 reads CASSPAGPGLERETQYF. The CDR3 DNA reads TGTGCCAGCAGCCCCGCAGGGCCGGGACTAGAGCGGGAGACCCAGTACTTC.

The chain employs TRBV11-1 and TRBJ2-1; 10 positions match TRBD1. V trimming: 3 bases; J trimming: 14 bases; junction bases outside the gene matches: 16. Germline V lookup: CDR1 SGHAT, CDR2 FQDESV (reference sequence). The CDR3 is 16 amino acids. DNA of the CDR3: TGTGCCAGCAGCTTGAGACAGGGGGCCGAGCTGAATCAGGAGTTCTTC. Its protein is CASSLRQGAELNQEFF.

J is TRBJ1-5 and V is TRBV19; TRBD1 aligns across 7 bases. The CDR3 extends over 13 amino acids. The germline CDR1 and CDR2 sequences are LNHDA and SQIVND (reference sequence). The J segment lost 6 bases and the V segment lost 4 bases, leaving 3 bases of the junction unmatched. The CDR3 is CASSKGARQPQHF. CDR3 DNA: TGTGCCAGTAGTAAGGGGGCTCGTCAGCCCCAGCATTTT.

There are a few counts of this clonotype. V gene TRBV7-3 combines with J gene TRBJ1-5; the D is unclear. The CDR3 sequence is 16 residues long. Germline V CDR1 and CDR2: SGHTA, FQGTGA. The V and J ends lost 6 bases and 0 bases respectively, with 15 bases between them. The CDR3 DNA is TGTGCCAGCAGTTCTTCTGACGGAGATAGCAATCAGCCCCAGCATTTT. The encoded protein is CASSSSDGDSNQPQHF.

This chain uses TRBV23-1 with TRBJ2-2, with D perhaps being TRBD1 or TRBD2 (5 bases each). TRBV23-1 qualifies as an ORF whose function is uncertain. V was shortened by 6 bases and J by 4 bases, with 15 bases between the two germline ends. The CDR3 covers 15 residues. CDR3 sequence: CASSESQGRTGELFF. The DNA for the CDR3 is TGCGCCAGCAGCGAGTCCCAGGGACGCACCGGGGAGCTGTTTTTT.

The chain is built from TRBV5-1 and TRBJ2-5; D is tentatively TRBD1 or TRBD2 (5 bases each). Germline-derived CDR1 and CDR2 are SGHRS and YFSETQ. The CDR3 consists of 15 residues. Trimming stripped 3 bases from V and 1 base from J, with 13 bases between. CDR3 protein: CASSYSTGGQETQYF. The CDR3 DNA reads TGCGCCAGCAGCTATTCAACAGGAGGCCAAGAGACCCAGTACTTC.

The genes are TRBV5-1 and TRBJ2-4, with a tentative D call TRBD1 (5 bases). Between the trimmed V and J ends, which lost 2 bases and 0 bases, there was a span of 15 bases. The CDR3 loop spans 17 amino acids. Germline V gene lookup returns CDR1 SGHRS and CDR2 YFSETQ. DNA of the CDR3: TGCGCCAGCAGCTTTGATTACCAGGGCCTAGCCAAAAACATTCAGTACTTC. Encoded protein: CASSFDYQGLAKNIQYF.

V is TRBV29-1 and J is TRBJ2-1; unclear D gene. Germline values: CDR1 SQVTM, CDR2 ANQGSEA. The CDR3 runs to 11 residues. V gave up 6 bases and J gave up 4 bases, with 7 bases separating them. CDR3 loop: CSVRKYNEQFF. The CDR3 DNA follows: TGCAGCGTCCGCAAATACAATGAGCAGTTCTTC.

The V and J genes are TRBV7-9 and TRBJ2-7, with a weak D call TRBD2 (6 bases). V gave up 4 bases and J gave up 2 bases, with 21 bases separating them. This CDR3 region has 17 residues. Germline V CDR1 and CDR2: SEHNR, FQNEAQ (reference sequence). This chain's CDR3 is CASSYPGLSKKPYEQYF. CDR3 in DNA: TGTGCCAGCAGCTACCCGGGACTCTCCAAGAAACCCTACGAGCAGTACTTC.

CDR3 coding DNA: TGTGCCAGCAGTTTCGGGACTAGCGGGAATCAAGAGACCCAGTACTTC. It translates to CASSFGTSGNQETQYF. The chain is built from TRBV12-3 or TRBV12-4 and TRBJ2-5, with 13 positions matching TRBD2. CDR3 length: 16 amino acids. J gave up 2 bases and V 3 bases, and 3 bases lay outside the gene matches.

This clonotype has just a few counts. V usage is TRBV18 and J usage is TRBJ2-3, with TRBD2 as a possible D gene (7 bases). Trimming pared 2 bases from V and 3 bases from J, leaving 18 bases between. This CDR3 contains 17 residues. Germline CDR1 reads KGHSH; CDR2 reads LQKENI. The CDR3 here is CASSPAGANRRTDTQYF. Written as DNA, the CDR3 is TGTGCCAGCTCACCAGCGGGGGCCAATCGGAGAACAGATACGCAGTATTTT.

The rearrangement uses TRBV18 and TRBJ2-3, with 10 bases that match TRBD2. The V gene end was trimmed by 5 bases and the J gene end by 5 bases; junction bases not matched to a gene: 7. The germline CDR1 and CDR2 sequences are KGHSH and LQKENI. The CDR3 is 15 residues long. For the CDR3, the DNA is TGTGCCAGCTCATCCGCTAGCGGGAGTGTAGATACGCAGTATTTT. Translated, it gives CASSSASGSVDTQYF.

This sequence joins TRBV12-3 or TRBV12-4 and TRBJ2-1; unclear D gene. The CDR3 length is 13 residues. The V and J ends lost 4 bases and 2 bases respectively, with 6 bases between them. The CDR3 DNA sequence: TGTGCCAGCAGTTCCCCCACCTACAATGAGCAGTTCTTC. This encodes CASSSPTYNEQFF.

The chain joins TRBV7-2 to TRBJ2-3; D perhaps matches TRBD1 (7 bases). Between the trimmed V and J ends, which lost 5 bases and 11 bases, there was a span of 23 bases. Germline V lookup: CDR1 SGHTA, CDR2 FQGNSA. This CDR3 has 15 amino acids. CDR3 in amino acids: CASSPDREERRRQYF. DNA of the CDR3: TGTGCCAGCAGCCCCGACAGGGAGGAACGGCGCAGGCAGTATTTT.

This clonotype was counted at least ten times. The rearrangement uses TRBV12-3 or TRBV12-4 and TRBJ2-1, with TRBD2 matching over 7 bases. V was pared by 7 bases and J by 7 bases, with 10 bases of the junction left unmatched. This CDR3 is built from 14 residues. The DNA of the CDR3 is TGTGCCAGCACTCCTGGCCGGCGGGGGAATGAGCAGTTCTTC. Amino acids: CASTPGRRGNEQFF.